The sequence of this T cell receptor (beta chain) was determined in a study of T cell responses to AZD1222 COVID-19 vaccine. Produced via immunoSEQ multiplex PCR; TCRdb's table is partial and in-frame only. The table shows about 85,000 clones, with roughly 90% occurring only once. V was shortened by 8 bases and J by 6 bases, with 11 bases between the two germline ends. This CDR3 contains 13 residues. Germline V gene sequence: CDR1 MNHEY, CDR2 SMNVEV (reference sequence). The sequencing used peripheral blood, collected on day 0 of AZD1222 vaccination. This receptor was identified in an adult in good health. The chain combines TRBV27 with TRBJ1-6; D is uncertain. The CDR3 region is CASQRVSNSPLHF. For the CDR3, the DNA is TGTGCCAGCCAACGGGTCAGTAATTCACCCCTCCACTTT.